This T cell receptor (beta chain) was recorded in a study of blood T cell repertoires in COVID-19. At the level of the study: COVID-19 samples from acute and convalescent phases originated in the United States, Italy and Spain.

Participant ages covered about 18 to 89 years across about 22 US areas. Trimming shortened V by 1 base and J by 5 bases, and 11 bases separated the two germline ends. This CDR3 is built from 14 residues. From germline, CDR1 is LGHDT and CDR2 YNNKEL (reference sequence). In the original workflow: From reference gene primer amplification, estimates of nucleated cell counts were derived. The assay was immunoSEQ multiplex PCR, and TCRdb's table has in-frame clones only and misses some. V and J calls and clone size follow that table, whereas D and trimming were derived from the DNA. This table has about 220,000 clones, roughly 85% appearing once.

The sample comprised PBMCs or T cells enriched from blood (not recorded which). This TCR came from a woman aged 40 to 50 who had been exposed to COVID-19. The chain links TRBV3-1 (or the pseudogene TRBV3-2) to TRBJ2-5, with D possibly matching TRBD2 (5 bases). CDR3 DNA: TGTGCCAGCAGCCAAGGACTTAAGCGGGAGACCCAGTACTTC. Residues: CASSQGLKRETQYF.